This TCR beta chain comes out of a study of blood T cell repertoires in COVID-19. In the study overall: Whether acute or convalescent, the COVID-19 samples came from the United States, Italy and Spain. The analysed material was cDNA or gDNA that came from T cells, B-cell-depleted T cells, or PBMCs.

V lost 3 bases and J lost 0, with 5 bases in between. The CDR3 spans 13 residues. Authors' processing steps: By means of reference gene primer amplification, nucleated cell counts were estimated. This table comes from immunoSEQ multiplex PCR, and its TCRdb copy is limited to in-frame clones, with some not included. D and trimming come from the DNA, and the V and J calls and clone size come from that table. The table has some 240,000 clones, around 80% seen once. The J gene is TRBJ1-1, the V gene TRBV12-3 or TRBV12-4; no reliable D call. Material for sequencing was peripheral blood. The TCR was taken from a middle-aged woman who had recovered from COVID-19. The CDR3 protein is CASSFPMNTEAFF. CDR3 nucleotide sequence: TGTGCCAGCAGTTTCCCCATGAACACTGAAGCTTTCTTT.